The clone carrying this TCR beta chain occurred many times. Its target is not known. This entry is derived from a study of Graves' ophthalmopathy and Graves' hyperthyroidism. V shed 5 bases, J shed 2 bases, and the junction held 7 bases outside the gene matches. This CDR3 spans 15 amino acids. CDR1 is MNHEY and CDR2 is SVGEGT in the germline V gene. From RNA, the CDR3 regions of TCR beta chains were amplified and sequenced. First-round RT-PCR relied on HTBI primers, and a second-round multiplex PCR came next. MiXCR, run by TCRdb on the multiplex PCR reads, gives a single entry per CDR3 protein. The sample lists 150,000 or so distinct CDR3 sequences, about 40% occurring once. Certain patients were not enrolled. These were patients with other autoimmune diseases, uncontrolled infections, pregnancy or lactation. The authors used Ficoll-Paque density gradient centrifugation to separate PBMCs. The input was 10 ml of fresh peripheral blood.

Findings and limits, study-wide: Most expanded thyroid clonotypes above 0.001 frequency also appeared in blood.

The chain carries TRBV6-2 or TRBV6-3 and TRBJ2-3; 7 nucleotides agree with TRBD1. The sample taken for sequencing was peripheral blood. The sequence derives from a middle-aged woman with Graves' ophthalmopathy. In DNA form, the CDR3 reads TGTGCCAGCAGTCCAACGACAGGGACCACAGATACGCAGTATTTT. Protein: CASSPTTGTTDTQYF.